This TCR beta chain was captured in a study of OX40 agonist ivuxolimab in advanced cancers. In regard to this clone: The antigen remains undetermined.

The CDR3 totals 12 residues. The germline V gene encodes CDR1 ENHRY and CDR2 SYGVKD. V was cut by 5 bases and J by 5 bases, with 9 bases left in between. Libraries were prepared by immunoSEQ multiplex PCR; TCRdb keeps only in-frame clonotypes and omits some of them. This sample has 62,000 or so clones, with roughly nine tenths found just once. Study-wide findings and caveats: Normalized expansion of T-cell clones was also low for some nonresponders. In CD8+ T cells, expanded clones were on average more numerous than in CD4+. Partial responders receiving 0.1-3.0 mg/kg showed among the lowest clonal expansion.

The chain recombines TRBV10-3 with TRBJ1-2; maybe TRBD1 (6 bases). The sample was CD4+ or CD8+ T cells sorted from blood, taken in a trial of the OX40 agonist ivuxolimab. This receptor was taken from an adult with an advanced solid tumor such as melanoma, head and neck, liver or kidney cancer. The CDR3 reads CAISTQGYGYTF. The CDR3 region has the DNA TGTGCCATCAGTACCCAGGGGTATGGCTACACCTTC.